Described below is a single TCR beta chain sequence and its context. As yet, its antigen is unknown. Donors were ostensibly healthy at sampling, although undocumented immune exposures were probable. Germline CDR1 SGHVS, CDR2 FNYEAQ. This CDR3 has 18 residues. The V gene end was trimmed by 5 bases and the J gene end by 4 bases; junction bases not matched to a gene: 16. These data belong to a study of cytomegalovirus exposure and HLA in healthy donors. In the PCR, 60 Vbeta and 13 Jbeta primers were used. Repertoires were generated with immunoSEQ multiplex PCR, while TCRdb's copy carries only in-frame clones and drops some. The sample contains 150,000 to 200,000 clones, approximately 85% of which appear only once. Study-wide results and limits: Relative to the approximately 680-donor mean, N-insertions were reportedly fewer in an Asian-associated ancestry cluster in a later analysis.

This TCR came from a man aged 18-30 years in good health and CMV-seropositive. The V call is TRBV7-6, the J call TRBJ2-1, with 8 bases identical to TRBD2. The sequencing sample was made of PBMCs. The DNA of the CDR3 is TGTGCCAGCAGCCTCGAGGTTGGCGGGGGGCTAATATACAATGAGCAGTTCTTC. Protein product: CASSLEVGGGLIYNEQFF.